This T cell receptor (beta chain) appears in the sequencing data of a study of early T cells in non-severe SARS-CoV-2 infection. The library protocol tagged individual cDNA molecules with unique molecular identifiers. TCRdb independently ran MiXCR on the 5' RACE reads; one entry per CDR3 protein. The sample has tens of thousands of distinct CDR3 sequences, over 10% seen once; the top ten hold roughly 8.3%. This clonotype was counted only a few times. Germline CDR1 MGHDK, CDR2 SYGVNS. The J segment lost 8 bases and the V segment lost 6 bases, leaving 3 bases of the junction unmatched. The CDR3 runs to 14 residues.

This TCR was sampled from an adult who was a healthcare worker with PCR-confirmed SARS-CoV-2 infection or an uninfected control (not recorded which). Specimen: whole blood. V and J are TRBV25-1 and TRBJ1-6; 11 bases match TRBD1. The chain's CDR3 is CASRLGQGDSPLHF. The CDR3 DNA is TGTGCCAGCAGACTGGGACAGGGGGATTCACCCCTCCACTTT. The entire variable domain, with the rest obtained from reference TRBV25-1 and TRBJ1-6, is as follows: EADIYQTPRYLVIGTGKKITLECSQTMGHDKMYWYQQDPGMELHLIHYSYGVNSTEKGDLSSESTVSRIRTEHFPLTLESARPSHTSQYLCASRLGQGDSPLHFGNGTRLTVT.